This T cell receptor (beta chain) was captured by sequencing in a study of blood T cell repertoires in COVID-19. Looking at the study overall: Samples came from the United States, Italy and Spain, spanning acute and convalescent COVID-19.

Those who participated ranged in age from about 18 to 89 years and resided in about two dozen US areas. Grouping used clinical history reported by participants in a survey and questionnaire. As handled by the study authors: Amplification of reference gene primers provided the estimated nucleated cell counts. The assay was immunoSEQ multiplex PCR, and TCRdb's table has in-frame clones only and misses some. The V and J calls and clone size were taken over from that table, and D and trimming were inferred from the DNA. The table shows more than 150,000 clones, with roughly four fifths occurring only once. Trimming cost V 7 bases and J 4 bases, with 16 bases left between them. The CDR3 loop spans 14 amino acids. Germline V CDR1 and CDR2: SNHLY, FYNNEI.

The sample comprised PBMCs or T cells enriched from blood (not recorded which). The chain has TRBV2 and TRBJ1-1, with D perhaps TRBD1 (5 bases). This sequence was found in a man between 35 and 55 years old who had recovered from COVID-19. CDR3 amino acids: CASTGDSLGTEAFF. DNA for the CDR3: TGTGCCAGCACCGGAGACAGTCTGGGCACTGAAGCTTTCTTT.